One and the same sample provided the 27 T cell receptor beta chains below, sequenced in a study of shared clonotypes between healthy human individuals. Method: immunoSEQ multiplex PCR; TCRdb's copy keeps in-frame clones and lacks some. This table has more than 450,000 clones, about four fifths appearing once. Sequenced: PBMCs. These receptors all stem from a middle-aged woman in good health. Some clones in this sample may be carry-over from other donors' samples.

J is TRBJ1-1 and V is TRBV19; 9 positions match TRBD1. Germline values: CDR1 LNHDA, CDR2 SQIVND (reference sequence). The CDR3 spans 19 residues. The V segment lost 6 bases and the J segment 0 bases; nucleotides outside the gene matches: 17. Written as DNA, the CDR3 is TGTGCCAGTAGGCCGGGCACTCAACAGGGGGCGGTGGTGAACACTGAAGCTTTCTTT. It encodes CASRPGTQQGAVVNTEAFF. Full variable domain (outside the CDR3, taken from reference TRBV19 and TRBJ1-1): DGGITQSPKYLFRKEGQNVTLSCEQNLNHDAMYWYRQDPGQGLRLIYYSQIVNDFQKGDIAEGYSVSREKKESFPLTVTSAQKNPTAFYLCASRPGTQQGAVVNTEAFFGQGTRLTVV.

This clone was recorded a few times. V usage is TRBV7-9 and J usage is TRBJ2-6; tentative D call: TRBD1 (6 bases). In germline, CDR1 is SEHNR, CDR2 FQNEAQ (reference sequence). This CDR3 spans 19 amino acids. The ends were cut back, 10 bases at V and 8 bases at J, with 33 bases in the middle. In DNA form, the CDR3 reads TGTGCCATTACGGACAGAGGGCAGTTCGGGGCCAAGAGGCCCAACGTCCTGACTTTC. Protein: CAITDRGQFGAKRPNVLTF.

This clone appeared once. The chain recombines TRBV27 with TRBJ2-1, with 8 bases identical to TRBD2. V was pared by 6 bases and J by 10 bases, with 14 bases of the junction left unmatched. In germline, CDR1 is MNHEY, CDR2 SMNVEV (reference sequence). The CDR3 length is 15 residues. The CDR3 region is CASSGTSLSVGEQFF. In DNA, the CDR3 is TGTGCCAGCAGCGGGACTAGTCTATCGGTTGGCGAGCAGTTCTTC.

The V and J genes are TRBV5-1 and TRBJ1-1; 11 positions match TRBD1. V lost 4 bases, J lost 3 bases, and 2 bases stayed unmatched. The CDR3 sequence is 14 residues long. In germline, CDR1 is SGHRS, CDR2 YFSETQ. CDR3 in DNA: TGCGCCAGCAGCAAGGGACAGGGGGACACTGAAGCTTTCTTT. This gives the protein CASSKGQGDTEAFF.

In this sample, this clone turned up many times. The CDR3 DNA reads as TGCAGCGTGGGGGACAGTCAGTACGAGCAGTACTTC. Encoded protein: CSVGDSQYEQYF. V and J are TRBV29-1 and TRBJ2-7; 7 bases match TRBD1. Germline CDR1 and CDR2: SQVTM and ANQGSEA. With V trimmed by 6 bases and J by 4 bases, 6 bases remained unmatched. The CDR3 covers 12 residues.

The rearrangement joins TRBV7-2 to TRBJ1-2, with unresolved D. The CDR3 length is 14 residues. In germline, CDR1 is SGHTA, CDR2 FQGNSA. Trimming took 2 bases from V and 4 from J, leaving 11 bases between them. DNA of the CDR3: TGTGCCAGCAGCTTATCATCAGATATCTATGGCTACACCTTC. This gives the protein CASSLSSDIYGYTF.

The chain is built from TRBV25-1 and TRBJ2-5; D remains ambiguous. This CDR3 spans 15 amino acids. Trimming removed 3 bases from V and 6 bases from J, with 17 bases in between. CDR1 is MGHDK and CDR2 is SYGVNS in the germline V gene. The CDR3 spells CASSDVSTGFKTQYF. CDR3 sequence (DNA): TGTGCCAGCAGTGACGTATCCACCGGCTTTAAGACCCAGTACTTC. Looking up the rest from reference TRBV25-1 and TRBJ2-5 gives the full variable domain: EADIYQTPRYLVIGTGKKITLECSQTMGHDKMYWYQQDPGMELHLIHYSYGVNSTEKGDLSSESTVSRIRTEHFPLTLESARPSHTSQYLCASSDVSTGFKTQYFGPGTRLLVL.

The CDR3 region is CASSTRTSLEQYF. As DNA, the CDR3 is TGTGCCAGCAGCACGAGGACTAGCTTGGAGCAGTACTTC. This chain links TRBV7-8 with TRBJ2-7; TRBD2 matches at 8 bases. The CDR3 runs to 13 residues. V was pared by 5 bases and J by 7 bases, with 7 bases of the junction left unmatched. Germline assignment: CDR1 SGHVS and CDR2 FQNEAQ.

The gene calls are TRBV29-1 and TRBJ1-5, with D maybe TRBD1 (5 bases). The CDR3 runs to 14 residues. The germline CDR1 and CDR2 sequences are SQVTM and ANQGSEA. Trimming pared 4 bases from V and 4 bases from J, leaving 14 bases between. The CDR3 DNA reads TGCAGCGTTGGAATGGGGGGGTGGAATCAGCCCCAGCATTTT. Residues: CSVGMGGWNQPQHF.

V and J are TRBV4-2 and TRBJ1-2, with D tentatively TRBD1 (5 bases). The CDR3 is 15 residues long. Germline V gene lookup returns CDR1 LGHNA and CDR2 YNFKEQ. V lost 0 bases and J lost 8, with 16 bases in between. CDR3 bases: TGTGCCAGCAGCCAAGAACAGGACGCCCTATGGGGCTACACCTTC. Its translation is CASSQEQDALWGYTF.

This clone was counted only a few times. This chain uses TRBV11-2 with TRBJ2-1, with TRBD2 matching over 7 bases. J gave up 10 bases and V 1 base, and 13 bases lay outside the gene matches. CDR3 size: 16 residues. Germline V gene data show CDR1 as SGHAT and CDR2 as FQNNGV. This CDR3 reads CASSLGTLAARKEQFF. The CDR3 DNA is TGTGCCAGCAGCTTAGGAACCCTAGCGGCTCGGAAGGAGCAGTTCTTC.

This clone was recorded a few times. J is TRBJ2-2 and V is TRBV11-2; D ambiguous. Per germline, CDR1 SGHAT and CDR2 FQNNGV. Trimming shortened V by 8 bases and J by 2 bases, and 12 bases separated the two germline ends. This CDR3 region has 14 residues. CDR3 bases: TGTGCCAGCCAAAACGGGCCTAACACCGGGGAGCTGTTTTTT. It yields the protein CASQNGPNTGELFF.

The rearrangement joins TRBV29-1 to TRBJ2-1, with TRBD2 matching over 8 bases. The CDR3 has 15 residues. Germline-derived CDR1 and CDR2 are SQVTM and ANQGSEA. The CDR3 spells CAGGATYSSYNEQFF. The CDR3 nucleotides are TGCGCCGGGGGGGCTACCTACAGCTCCTACAATGAGCAGTTCTTC.

The CDR3, as DNA: TGTGCCAGCAGCGTAGCCGGGACTAGCGCAGATACGCAGTATTTT. Protein sequence: CASSVAGTSADTQYF. The chain links TRBV9 to TRBJ2-3, with 10 positions matching TRBD2. V shed 0 bases and J 4 bases; nucleotides not matched to a gene: 2. Per germline, CDR1 SGDLS and CDR2 YYNGEE. CDR3 length: 15 amino acids.

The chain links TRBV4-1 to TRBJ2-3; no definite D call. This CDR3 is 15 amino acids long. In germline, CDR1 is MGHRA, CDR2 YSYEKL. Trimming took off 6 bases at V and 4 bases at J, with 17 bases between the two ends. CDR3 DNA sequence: TGCGCCAGCAGAAGGAAGATGGCGAGACCAGATACGCAGTATTTT. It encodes CASRRKMARPDTQYF.

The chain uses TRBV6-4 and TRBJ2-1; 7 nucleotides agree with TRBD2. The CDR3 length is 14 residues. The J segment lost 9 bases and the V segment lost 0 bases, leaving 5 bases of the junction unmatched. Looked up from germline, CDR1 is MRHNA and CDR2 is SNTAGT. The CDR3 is CASSDSAIAGEQFF. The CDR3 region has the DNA TGTGCCAGCAGTGACTCGGCAATAGCGGGTGAGCAGTTCTTC.

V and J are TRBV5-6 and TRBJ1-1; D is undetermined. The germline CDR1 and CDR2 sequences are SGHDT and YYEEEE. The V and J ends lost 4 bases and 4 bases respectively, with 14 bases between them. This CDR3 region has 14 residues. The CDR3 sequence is CASSPWAASTEAFF. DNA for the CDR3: TGTGCCAGCAGCCCCTGGGCAGCGAGCACTGAAGCTTTCTTT.

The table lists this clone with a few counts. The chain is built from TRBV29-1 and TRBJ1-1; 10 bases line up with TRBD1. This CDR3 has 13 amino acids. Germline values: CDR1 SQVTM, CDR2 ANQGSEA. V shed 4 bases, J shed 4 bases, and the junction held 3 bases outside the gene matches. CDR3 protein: CSVVGQGGTEAFF. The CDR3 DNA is TGCAGCGTTGTCGGACAGGGGGGCACTGAAGCTTTCTTT.

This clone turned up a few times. CDR3 nucleotide sequence: TGTGCCACCAGCAGAGTGGGCGGTATCTATGGCTACACCTTC. Its protein product is CATSRVGGIYGYTF. The genes are TRBV15 and TRBJ1-2; no clear D gene. Germline-derived CDR1 and CDR2 are LNHNV and YYDKDF (reference sequence). The ends were cut back, 1 base at V and 4 bases at J, with 10 bases in the middle. The length of the CDR3 is 14 residues.

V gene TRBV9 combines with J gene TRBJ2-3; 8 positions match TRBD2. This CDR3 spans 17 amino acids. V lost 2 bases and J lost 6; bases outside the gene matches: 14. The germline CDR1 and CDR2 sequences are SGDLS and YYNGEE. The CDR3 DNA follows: TGTGCCAGCAGCGTCTATCACGGGACTAGTATCACGGATACGCAGTATTTT. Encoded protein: CASSVYHGTSITDTQYF.

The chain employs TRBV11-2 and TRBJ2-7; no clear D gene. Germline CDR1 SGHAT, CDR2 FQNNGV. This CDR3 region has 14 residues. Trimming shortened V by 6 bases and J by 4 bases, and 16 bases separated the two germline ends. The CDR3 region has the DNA TGTGCCAGCAGTACGACTGGCGAAGGTTACGAGCAGTACTTC. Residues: CASSTTGEGYEQYF.

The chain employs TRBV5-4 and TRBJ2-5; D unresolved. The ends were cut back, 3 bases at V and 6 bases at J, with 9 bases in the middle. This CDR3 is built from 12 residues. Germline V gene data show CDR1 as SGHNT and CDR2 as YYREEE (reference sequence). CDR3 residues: CASSWDLQTQYF. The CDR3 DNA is TGTGCCAGCAGCTGGGATCTTCAGACCCAGTACTTC.

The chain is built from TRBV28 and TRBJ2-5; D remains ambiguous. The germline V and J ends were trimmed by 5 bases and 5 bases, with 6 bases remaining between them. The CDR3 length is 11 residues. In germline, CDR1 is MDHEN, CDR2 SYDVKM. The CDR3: CASSGDETQYF. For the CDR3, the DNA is TGTGCCAGCAGTGGGGATGAGACCCAGTACTTC.

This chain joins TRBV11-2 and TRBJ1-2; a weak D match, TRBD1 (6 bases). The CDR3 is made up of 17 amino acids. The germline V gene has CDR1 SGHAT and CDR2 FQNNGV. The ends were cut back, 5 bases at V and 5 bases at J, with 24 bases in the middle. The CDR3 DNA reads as TGTGCCAGCAGCGCACATAACGGGGACATCCCGGGGTATGGCTACACCTTC. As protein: CASSAHNGDIPGYGYTF.

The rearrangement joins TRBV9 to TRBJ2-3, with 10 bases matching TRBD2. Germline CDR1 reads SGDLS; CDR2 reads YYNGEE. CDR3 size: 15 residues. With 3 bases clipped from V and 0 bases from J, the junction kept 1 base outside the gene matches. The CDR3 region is CASSGTSGSTDTQYF. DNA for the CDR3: TGTGCCAGCAGCGGGACTAGCGGAAGCACAGATACGCAGTATTTT.

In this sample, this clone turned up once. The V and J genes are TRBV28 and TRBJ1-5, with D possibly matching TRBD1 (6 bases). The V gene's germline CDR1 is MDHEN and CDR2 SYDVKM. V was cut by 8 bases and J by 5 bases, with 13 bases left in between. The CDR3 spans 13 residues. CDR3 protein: CASFRDTYQPQHF. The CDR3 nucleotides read TGTGCCAGCTTTCGGGACACCTATCAGCCCCAGCATTTT.

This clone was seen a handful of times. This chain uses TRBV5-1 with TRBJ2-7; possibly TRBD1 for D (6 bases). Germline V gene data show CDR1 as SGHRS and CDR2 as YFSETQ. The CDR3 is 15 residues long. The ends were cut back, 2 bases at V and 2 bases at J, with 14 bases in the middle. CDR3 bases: TGCGCCAGCAGCTTCACCGGGACATCCGCCTACGAGCAGTACTTC. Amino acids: CASSFTGTSAYEQYF.